These 9 T cell receptor beta chains share one sample of origin, sequenced in a study of high-grade serous ovarian cancer treatment subgroups (dated by TCRdb to the early 2020s). Receptors were amplified or captured by the immunoSEQ multiplex PCR assay. Not all clones reach the TCRdb copy of this immuneACCESS table, which keeps in-frame sequences only. Checked studies attribute under half of the gap to unresolved V genes and leave the rest unexplained. The sample records thousands of clones, about 75% of which are singletons. Together, the top ten hold nearly 6.5% of the sample. Tumor samples were collected prior to definitive surgery or chemotherapy. Sequences were obtained from tumor tissue. Receptors originate from a human donor with high-grade serous ovarian cancer.

This chain joins TRBV27 and TRBJ1-2, with 9 positions matching TRBD1. Germline loops: CDR1 MNHEY, CDR2 SMNVEV (reference sequence). V dropped 5 bases and J dropped 2; count of bases not matched to a gene: 6. There are 15 residues in the CDR3. CDR3 nucleotide sequence: TGTGCCAGCAGTCCTTGGGACAGGGAGAACTATGGCTACACCTTC. Translation: CASSPWDRENYGYTF.

The chain has TRBV6-4 and TRBJ1-1, with D unclear. The CDR3 totals 12 residues. Trimming pared 5 bases from V and 8 bases from J, leaving 12 bases between. The V gene's germline CDR1 is MRHNA and CDR2 SNTAGT. CDR3 nucleotides: TGTGCCAGCAGTTGGGCCGGCTTGGAAGCTTTCTTT. Protein: CASSWAGLEAFF.

The chain recombines TRBV6-5 with TRBJ2-1, with TRBD2 matching 12 bases. Germline V gene sequence: CDR1 MNHEY, CDR2 SVGAGI. This CDR3 is built from 14 residues. V shed 5 bases, J shed 10 bases, and the junction held 6 bases outside the gene matches. The CDR3 protein is CASSRGLAGSEQFF. The CDR3 DNA reads TGTGCCAGCAGTCGCGGACTAGCGGGGTCAGAGCAGTTCTTC.

The CDR3 DNA sequence: TGTGCCAGCAGGTATAGGCGCGCGCGGGGCTACGAGCAGTACTTC. It is translated as CASRYRRARGYEQYF. The V call is TRBV6-1, the J call TRBJ2-7; D might be TRBD2 (6 bases). The CDR3 runs 15 residues. The V gene lost 6 bases and the J gene lost 3 bases, with 18 bases spanning the gap. In germline, CDR1 is MNHNS, CDR2 SASEGT.

The V and J genes are TRBV30 and TRBJ2-7; D is perhaps TRBD1 or TRBD2 (5 bases each). This CDR3 spans 13 amino acids. Germline V CDR1 and CDR2: GTSNPN, SVGIG (reference sequence). V was pared by 2 bases and J by 6 bases, with 14 bases between. As DNA, the CDR3 is TGTGCCTGGAGTTTACAGGCTGCGGGCGAGCAGTACTTC. As protein: CAWSLQAAGEQYF. The full variable domain, completed using reference TRBV30 and TRBJ2-7, is SQTIHQWPATLVQPVGSPLSLECTVEGTSNPNLYWYRQAAGRGLQLLFYSVGIGQISSEVPQNLSASRPQDRQFILSSKKLLLSDSGFYLCAWSLQAAGEQYFGPGTRLTVT.

The gene calls are TRBV11-2 and TRBJ1-1; unclear D gene. The ends were cut back, 2 bases at V and 0 bases at J, with 4 bases in the middle. The CDR3 spans 13 residues. The germline CDR1 and CDR2 sequences are SGHAT and FQNNGV. CDR3 sequence (DNA): TGTGCCAGCAGCTTAAGGATGAACACTGAAGCTTTCTTT. Amino acids: CASSLRMNTEAFF.

CDR3 in amino acids: CASSFRQQETQYF. The DNA of the CDR3 is TGTGCCAGCAGTTTTCGGCAGCAAGAGACCCAGTACTTC. The chain couples TRBV27 to TRBJ2-5; no reliable D call. The ends were cut back, 3 bases at V and 2 bases at J, with 7 bases in the middle. CDR3 length: 13 amino acids. CDR1 MNHEY and CDR2 SMNVEV come from the germline V gene (reference sequence).

The table lists this clone with a few counts. The chain joins TRBV6-1 to TRBJ1-5; D might be TRBD1 (6 bases). The CDR3 is 13 amino acids. The V gene lost 6 bases and the J gene lost 7 bases, with 13 bases spanning the gap. Germline V gene data show CDR1 as MNHNS and CDR2 as SASEGT. CDR3 sequence (DNA): TGTGCCAGCAGCCCCAGGGGTGAGCAGCCCCAGCATTTT. Translation gives CASSPRGEQPQHF.

The V call is TRBV4-1, the J call TRBJ2-2; no definite D call. This CDR3 is 12 amino acids long. Trimming took off 1 base at V and 8 bases at J, with 5 bases between the two ends. Germline loops: CDR1 MGHRA, CDR2 YSYEKL. For the CDR3, the DNA is TGCGCCAGCAGCCAAGTCTCAGGGGAGCTGTTTTTT. This encodes CASSQVSGELFF.